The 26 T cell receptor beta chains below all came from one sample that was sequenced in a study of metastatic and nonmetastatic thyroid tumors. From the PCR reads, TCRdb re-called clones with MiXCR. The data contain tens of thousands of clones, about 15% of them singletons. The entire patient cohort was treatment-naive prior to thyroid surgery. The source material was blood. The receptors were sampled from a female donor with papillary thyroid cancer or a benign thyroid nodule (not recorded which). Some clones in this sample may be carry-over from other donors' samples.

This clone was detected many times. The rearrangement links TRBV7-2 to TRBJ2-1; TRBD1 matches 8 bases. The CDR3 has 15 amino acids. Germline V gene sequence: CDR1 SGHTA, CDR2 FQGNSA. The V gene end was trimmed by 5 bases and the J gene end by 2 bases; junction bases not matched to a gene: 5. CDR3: CASSRTGTTYNEQFF. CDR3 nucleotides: TGTGCCAGCAGCCGGACAGGGACCACCTACAATGAGCAGTTCTTC.

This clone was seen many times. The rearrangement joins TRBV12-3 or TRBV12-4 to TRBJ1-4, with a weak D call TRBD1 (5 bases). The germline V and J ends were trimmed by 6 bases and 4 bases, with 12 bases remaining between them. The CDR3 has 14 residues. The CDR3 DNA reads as TGTGCCAGCAGCCCGGGCCAGGGTAATGAAAAACTGTTTTTT. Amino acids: CASSPGQGNEKLFF.

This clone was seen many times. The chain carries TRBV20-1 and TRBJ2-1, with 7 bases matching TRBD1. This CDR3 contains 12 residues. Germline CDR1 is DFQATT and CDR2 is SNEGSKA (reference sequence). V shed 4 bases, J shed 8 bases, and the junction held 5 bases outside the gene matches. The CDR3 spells CSAKQGIDEQFF. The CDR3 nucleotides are TGCAGTGCTAAACAGGGGATCGATGAGCAGTTCTTC.

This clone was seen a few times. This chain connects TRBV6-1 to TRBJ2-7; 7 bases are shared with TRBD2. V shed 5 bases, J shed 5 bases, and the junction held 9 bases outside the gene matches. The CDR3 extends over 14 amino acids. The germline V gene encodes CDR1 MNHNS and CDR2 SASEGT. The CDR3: CASSTGLESDEQYF. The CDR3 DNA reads TGTGCCAGCAGTACAGGACTAGAAAGTGACGAGCAGTACTTC.

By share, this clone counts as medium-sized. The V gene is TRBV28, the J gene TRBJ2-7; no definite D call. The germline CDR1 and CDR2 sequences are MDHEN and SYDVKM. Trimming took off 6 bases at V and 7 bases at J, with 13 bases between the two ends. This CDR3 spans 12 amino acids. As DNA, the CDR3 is TGTGCCAGCAGGAGACACAACCGGGAGCAGTACTTC. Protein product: CASRRHNREQYF.

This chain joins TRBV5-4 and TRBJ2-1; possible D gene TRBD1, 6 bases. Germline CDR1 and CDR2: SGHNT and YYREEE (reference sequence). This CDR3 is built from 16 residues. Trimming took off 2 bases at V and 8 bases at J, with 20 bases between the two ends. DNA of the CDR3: TGTGCCAGCAGCTTCACTGTAGGGGGTAGTATTGATGAGCAGTTCTTC. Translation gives CASSFTVGGSIDEQFF.

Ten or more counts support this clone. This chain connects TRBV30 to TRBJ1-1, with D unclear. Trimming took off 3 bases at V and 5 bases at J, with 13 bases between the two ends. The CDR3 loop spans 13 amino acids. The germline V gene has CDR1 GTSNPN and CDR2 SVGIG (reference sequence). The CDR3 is CAWRDGFITEAFF. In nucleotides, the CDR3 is TGTGCCTGGAGGGACGGTTTCATTACTGAAGCTTTCTTT.

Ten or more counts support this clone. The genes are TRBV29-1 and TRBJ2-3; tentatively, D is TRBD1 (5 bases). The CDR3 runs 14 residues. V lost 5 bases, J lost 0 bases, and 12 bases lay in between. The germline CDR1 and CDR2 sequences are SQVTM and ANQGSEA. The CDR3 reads CSVLLGASTDTQYF. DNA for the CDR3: TGCAGCGTTCTGTTAGGGGCCAGCACAGATACGCAGTATTTT.

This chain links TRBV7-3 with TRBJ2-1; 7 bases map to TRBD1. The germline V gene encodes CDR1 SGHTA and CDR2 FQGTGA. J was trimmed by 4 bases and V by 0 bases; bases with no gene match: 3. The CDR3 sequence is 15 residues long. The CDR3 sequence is CASSLTGQLYNEQFF. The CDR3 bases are TGTGCCAGCAGCTTAACGGGACAGCTTTACAATGAGCAGTTCTTC.

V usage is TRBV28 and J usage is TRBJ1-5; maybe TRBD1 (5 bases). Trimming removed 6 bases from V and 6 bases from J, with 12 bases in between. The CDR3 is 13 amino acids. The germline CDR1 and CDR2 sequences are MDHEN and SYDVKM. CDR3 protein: CASRDPGTQPQHF. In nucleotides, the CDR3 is TGTGCCAGCAGGGATCCGGGGACTCAGCCCCAGCATTTT. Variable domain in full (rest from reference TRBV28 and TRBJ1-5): DVKVTQSSRYLVKRTGEKVFLECVQDMDHENMFWYRQDPGLGLRLIYFSYDVKMKEKGDIPEGYSVSREKKERFSLILESASTNQTSMYLCASRDPGTQPQHFGDGTRLSIL.

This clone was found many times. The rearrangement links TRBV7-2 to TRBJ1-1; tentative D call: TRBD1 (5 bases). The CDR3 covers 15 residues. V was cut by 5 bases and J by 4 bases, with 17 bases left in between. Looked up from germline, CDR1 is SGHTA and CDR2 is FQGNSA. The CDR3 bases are TGTGCCAGCAGCCGACAGTCTCCCCCGATCACTGAAGCTTTCTTT. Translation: CASSRQSPPITEAFF.

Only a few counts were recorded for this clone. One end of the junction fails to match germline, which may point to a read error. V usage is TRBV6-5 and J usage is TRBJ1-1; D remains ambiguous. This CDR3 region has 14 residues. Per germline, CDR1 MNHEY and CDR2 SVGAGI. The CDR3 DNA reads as TGTGCCAGCAGTTACGGGCAGTCGAACACTGAAGCCTTCTTT. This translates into CASSYGQSNTEAFF.

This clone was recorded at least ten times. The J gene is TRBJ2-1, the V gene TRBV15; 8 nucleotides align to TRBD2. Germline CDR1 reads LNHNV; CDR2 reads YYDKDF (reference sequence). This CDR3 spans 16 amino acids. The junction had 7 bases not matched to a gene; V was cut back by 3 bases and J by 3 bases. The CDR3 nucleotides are TGTGCCACCAGCAGGGAAGCGGGAGCGGTCTACAATGAGCAGTTCTTC. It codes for CATSREAGAVYNEQFF. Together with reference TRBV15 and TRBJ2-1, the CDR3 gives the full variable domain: DAMVIQNPRYQVTQFGKPVTLSCSQTLNHNVMYWYQQKSSQAPKLLFHYYDKDFNNEADTPDNFQSRRPNTSFCFLDIRSPGLGDTAMYLCATSREAGAVYNEQFFGPGTRLTVL.

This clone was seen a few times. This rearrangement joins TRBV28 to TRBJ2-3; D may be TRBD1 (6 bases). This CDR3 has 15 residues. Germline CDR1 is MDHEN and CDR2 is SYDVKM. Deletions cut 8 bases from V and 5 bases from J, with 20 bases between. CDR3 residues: CASRFSGGPIDTQYF. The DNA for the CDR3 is TGTGCCAGCCGCTTTTCTGGGGGCCCTATAGATACGCAGTATTTT.

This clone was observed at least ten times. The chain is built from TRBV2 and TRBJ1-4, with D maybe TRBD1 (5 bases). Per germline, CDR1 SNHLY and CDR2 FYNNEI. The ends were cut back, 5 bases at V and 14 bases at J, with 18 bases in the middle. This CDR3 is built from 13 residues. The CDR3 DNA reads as TGTGCCAGCAGTCCTCCTCCGGGACGGACCCTGTTTTTT. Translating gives CASSPPPGRTLFF. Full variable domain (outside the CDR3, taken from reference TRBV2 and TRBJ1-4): EPEVTQTPSHQVTQMGQEVILRCVPISNHLYFYWYRQILGQKVEFLVSFYNNEISEKSEIFDDQFSVERPDGSNFTLKIRSTKLEDSAMYFCASSPPPGRTLFFGSGTQLSVL.

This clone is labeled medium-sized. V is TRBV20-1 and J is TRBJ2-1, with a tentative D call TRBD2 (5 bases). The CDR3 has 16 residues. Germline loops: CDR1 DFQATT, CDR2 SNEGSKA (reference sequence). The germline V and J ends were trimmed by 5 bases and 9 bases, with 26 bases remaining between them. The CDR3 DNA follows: TGCAGTGCTCCAACCGCGTCGAGCGGTGATATTCGTGAGCAGTTCTTC. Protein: CSAPTASSGDIREQFF.

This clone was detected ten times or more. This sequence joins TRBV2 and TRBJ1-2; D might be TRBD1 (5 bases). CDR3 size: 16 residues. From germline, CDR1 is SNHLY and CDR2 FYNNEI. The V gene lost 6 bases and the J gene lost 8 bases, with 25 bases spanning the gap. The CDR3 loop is CASRGRAHLVGYGYTF. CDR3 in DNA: TGTGCCAGCAGGGGCAGGGCCCACTTAGTAGGATACGGCTACACCTTC.

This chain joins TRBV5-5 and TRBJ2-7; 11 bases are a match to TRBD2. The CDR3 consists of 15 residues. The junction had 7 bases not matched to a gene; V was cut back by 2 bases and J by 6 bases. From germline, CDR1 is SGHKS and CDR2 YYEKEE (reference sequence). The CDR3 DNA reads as TGTGCCAGCAGCTTAACTAGCGGGAGAATTGGCGAGCAGTACTTC. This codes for CASSLTSGRIGEQYF. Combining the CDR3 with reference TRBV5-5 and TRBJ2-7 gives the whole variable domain DAGVTQSPTHLIKTRGQQVTLRCSPISGHKSVSWYQQVLGQGPQFIFQYYEKEERGRGNFPDRFSARQFPNYSSELNVNALLLGDSALYLCASSLTSGRIGEQYFGPGTRLTVT.

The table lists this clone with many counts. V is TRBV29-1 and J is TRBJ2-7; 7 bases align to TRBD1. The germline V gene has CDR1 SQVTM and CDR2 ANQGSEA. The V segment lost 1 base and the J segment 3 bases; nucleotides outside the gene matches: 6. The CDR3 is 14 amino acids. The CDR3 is CSVEGLDRLYEQYF. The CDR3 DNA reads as TGCAGCGTTGAAGGCCTGGACAGGCTCTACGAGCAGTACTTC.

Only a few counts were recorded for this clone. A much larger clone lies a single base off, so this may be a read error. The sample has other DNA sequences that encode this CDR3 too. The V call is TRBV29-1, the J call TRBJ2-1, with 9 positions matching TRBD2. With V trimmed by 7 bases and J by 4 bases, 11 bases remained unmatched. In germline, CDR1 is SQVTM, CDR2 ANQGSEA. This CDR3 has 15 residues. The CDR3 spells CSGGLAGDFYNEQFF. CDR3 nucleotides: TGCAGCGGGGGACTAGCTGGCGACTTTTACAATGAGCAGTTCTTC.

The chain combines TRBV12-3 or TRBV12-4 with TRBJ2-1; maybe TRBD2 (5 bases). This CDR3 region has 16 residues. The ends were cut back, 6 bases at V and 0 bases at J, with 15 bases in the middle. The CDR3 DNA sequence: TGTGCCAGCAGCCTATTGGTCGGGGTCTCCTACAATGAGCAGTTCTTC. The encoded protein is CASSLLVGVSYNEQFF.

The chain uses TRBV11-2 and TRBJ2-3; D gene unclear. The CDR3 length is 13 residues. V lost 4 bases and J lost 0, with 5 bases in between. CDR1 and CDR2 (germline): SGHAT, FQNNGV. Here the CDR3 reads CASSSISTDTQYF. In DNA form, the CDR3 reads TGTGCCAGCAGCTCAATTAGCACAGATACGCAGTATTTT.

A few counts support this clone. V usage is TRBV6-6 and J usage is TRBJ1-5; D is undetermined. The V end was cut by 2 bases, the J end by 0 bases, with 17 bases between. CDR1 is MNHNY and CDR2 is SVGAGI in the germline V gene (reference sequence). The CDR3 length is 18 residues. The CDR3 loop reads CASSYGGLTWDSNQPQHF. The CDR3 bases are TGTGCCAGCAGTTACGGTGGGCTCACATGGGATAGCAATCAGCCCCAGCATTTT.

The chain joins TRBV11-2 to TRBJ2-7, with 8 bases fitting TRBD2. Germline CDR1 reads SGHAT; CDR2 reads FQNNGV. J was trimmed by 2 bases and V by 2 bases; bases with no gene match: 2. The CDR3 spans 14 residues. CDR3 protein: CASSLSGSTYEQYF. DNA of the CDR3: TGTGCCAGCAGCTTAAGCGGGAGTACCTACGAGCAGTACTTC.

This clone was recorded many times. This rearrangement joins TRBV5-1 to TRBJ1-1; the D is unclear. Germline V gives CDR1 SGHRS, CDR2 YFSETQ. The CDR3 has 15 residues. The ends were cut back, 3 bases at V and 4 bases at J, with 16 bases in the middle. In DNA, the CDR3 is TGCGCCAGCAGCTCGGCCCCGGCCCGCGGCACTGAAGCTTTCTTT. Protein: CASSSAPARGTEAFF.

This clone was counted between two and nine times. This CDR3 is CASGTTISYEQYF. As DNA, the CDR3 is TGTGCCAGCGGGACGACCATTTCCTACGAGCAGTACTTC. This chain links TRBV10-3 with TRBJ2-7; the D gene is possibly TRBD2 (6 bases). This CDR3 spans 13 amino acids. Per the germline V gene, CDR1 is ENHRY and CDR2 is SYGVKD. The V and J ends lost 10 bases and 1 base respectively, with 14 bases between them.